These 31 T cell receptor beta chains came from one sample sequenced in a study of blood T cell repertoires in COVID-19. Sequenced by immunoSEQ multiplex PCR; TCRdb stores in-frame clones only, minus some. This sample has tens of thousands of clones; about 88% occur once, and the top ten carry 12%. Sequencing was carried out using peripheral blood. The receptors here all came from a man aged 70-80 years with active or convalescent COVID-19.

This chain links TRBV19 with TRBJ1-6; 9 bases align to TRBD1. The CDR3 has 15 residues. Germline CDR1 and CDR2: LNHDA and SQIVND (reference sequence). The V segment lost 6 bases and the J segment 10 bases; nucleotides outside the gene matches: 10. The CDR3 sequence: CASSDPGQGSSPLHF. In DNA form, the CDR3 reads TGTGCCAGTAGCGACCCGGGACAGGGATCGTCACCCCTCCACTTT. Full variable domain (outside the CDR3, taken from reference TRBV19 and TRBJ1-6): DGGITQSPKYLFRKEGQNVTLSCEQNLNHDAMYWYRQDPGQGLRLIYYSQIVNDFQKGDIAEGYSVSREKKESFPLTVTSAQKNPTAFYLCASSDPGQGSSPLHFGNGTRLTVT.

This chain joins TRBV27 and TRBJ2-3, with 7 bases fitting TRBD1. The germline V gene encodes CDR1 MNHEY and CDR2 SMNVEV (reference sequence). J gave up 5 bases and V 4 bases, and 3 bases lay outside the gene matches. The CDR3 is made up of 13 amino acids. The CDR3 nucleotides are TGTGCCAGCAGTTCCAGGGACAGAGATACGCAGTATTTT. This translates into CASSSRDRDTQYF.

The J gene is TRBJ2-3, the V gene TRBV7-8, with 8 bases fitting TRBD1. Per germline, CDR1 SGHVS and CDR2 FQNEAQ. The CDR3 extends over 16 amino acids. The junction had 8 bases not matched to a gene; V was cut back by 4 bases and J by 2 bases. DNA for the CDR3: TGTGCCAGCAGCTGGCCTCCGGGACAGGTCACAGATACGCAGTATTTT. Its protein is CASSWPPGQVTDTQYF.

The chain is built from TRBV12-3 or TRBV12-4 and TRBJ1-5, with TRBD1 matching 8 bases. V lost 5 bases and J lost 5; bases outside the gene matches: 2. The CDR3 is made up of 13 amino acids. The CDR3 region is CASSGQGHQPQHF. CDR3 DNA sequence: TGTGCCAGCAGTGGACAGGGTCATCAGCCCCAGCATTTT.

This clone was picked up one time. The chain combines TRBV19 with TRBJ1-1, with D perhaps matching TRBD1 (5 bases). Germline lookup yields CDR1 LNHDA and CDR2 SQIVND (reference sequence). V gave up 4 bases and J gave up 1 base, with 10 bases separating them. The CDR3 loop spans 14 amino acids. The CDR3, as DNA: TGTGCCAGTAGTAGCTCCGACAGGAACACTGAAGCTTTCTTT. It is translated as CASSSSDRNTEAFF.

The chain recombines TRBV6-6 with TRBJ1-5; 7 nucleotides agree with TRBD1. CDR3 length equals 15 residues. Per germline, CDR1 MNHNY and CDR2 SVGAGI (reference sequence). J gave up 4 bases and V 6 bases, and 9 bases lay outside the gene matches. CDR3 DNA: TGTGCCAGCAGCCCGACAGGGTTTGGTAATCAGCCCCAGCATTTT. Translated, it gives CASSPTGFGNQPQHF.

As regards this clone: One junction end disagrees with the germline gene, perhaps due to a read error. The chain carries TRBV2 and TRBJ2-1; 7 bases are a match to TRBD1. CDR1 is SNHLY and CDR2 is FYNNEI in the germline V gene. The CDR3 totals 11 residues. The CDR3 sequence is CASTRWDSGIF. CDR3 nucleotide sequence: TGTGCCAGCACGCGGTGGGACAGTGGGATCTTC.

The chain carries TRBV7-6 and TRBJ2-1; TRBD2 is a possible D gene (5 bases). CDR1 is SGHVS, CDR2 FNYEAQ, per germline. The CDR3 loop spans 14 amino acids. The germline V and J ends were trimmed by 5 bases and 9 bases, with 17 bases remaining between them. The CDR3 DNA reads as TGTGCCAGCAGCCCCTTAGAGGGAGTTAGTGAGCAGTTCTTC. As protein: CASSPLEGVSEQFF.

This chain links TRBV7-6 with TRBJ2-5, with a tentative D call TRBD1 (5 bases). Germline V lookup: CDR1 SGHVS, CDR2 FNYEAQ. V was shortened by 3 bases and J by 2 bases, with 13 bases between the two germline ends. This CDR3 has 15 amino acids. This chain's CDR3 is CASSFRLTAQETQYF. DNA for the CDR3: TGTGCCAGCAGCTTCCGCTTGACAGCACAAGAGACCCAGTACTTC.

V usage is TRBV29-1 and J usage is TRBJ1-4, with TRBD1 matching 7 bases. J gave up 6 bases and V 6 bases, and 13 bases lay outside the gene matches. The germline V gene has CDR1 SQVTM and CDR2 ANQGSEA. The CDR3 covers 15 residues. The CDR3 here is CSVLGGQSSYEKLFF. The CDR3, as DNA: TGCAGCGTCCTGGGGGGACAGTCTTCCTATGAAAAACTGTTTTTT.

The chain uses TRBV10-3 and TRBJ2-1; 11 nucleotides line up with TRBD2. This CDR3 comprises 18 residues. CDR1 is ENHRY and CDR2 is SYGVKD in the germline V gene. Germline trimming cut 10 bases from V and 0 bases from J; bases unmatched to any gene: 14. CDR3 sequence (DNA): TGTGCCACAGAGACAACTAGCGGGGGTTCCCACTCCTACAATGAGCAGTTCTTC. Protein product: CATETTSGGSHSYNEQFF.

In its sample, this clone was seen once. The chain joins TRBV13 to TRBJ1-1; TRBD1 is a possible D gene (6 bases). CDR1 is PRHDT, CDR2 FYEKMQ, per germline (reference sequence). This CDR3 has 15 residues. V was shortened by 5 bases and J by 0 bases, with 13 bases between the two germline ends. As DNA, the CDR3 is TGTGCCAGCAGCCCCTTTGGGGACATGAACACTGAAGCTTTCTTT. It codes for CASSPFGDMNTEAFF. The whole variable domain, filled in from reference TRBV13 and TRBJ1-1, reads AAGVIQSPRHLIKEKRETATLKCYPIPRHDTVYWYQQGPGQDPQFLISFYEKMQSDKGSIPDRFSAQQFSDYHSELNMSSLELGDSALYFCASSPFGDMNTEAFFGQGTRLTVV.

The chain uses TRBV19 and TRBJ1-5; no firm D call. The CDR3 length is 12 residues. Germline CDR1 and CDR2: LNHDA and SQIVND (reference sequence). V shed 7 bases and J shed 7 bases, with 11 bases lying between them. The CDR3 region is CASTSGRQPQHF. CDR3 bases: TGTGCCAGTACCTCCGGTCGGCAGCCCCAGCATTTT.

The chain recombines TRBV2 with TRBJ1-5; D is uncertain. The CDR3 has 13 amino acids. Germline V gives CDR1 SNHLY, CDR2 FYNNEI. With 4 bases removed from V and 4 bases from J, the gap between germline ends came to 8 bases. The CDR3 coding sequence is TGTGCCAGCAGTGCGCGTCAAAATCAGCCCCAGCATTTT. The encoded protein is CASSARQNQPQHF.

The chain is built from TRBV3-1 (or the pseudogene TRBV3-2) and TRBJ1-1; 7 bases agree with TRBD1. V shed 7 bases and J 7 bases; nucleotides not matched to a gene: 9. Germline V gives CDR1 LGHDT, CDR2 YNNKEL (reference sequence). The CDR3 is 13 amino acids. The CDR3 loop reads CASTRRAGGEAFF. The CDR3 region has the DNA TGTGCCAGCACCCGCAGGGCAGGGGGTGAAGCTTTCTTT.

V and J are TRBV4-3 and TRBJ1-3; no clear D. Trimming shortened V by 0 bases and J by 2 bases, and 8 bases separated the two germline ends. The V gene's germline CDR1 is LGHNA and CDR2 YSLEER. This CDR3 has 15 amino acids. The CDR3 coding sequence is TGCGCCAGCAGCCAAGACGCAGGTACTGGAAACACCATATATTTT. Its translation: CASSQDAGTGNTIYF.

CDR3 bases: TGTGCCAGCAGGGGGGCGGAACAGGGAAGATGGGAGCAGTACTTC. It specifies CASRGAEQGRWEQYF. This chain uses TRBV2 with TRBJ2-7, with TRBD1 as a possible D gene (6 bases). The CDR3 contains 15 residues. Trimming removed 6 bases from V and 7 bases from J, with 22 bases in between. CDR1 and CDR2 from the germline V gene are SNHLY and FYNNEI.

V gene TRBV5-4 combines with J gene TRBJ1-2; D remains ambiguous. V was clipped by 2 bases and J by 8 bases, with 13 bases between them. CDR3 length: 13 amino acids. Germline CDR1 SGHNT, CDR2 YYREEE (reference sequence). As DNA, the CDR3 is TGTGCCAGCAGCTTTCAGGCGAGTCCCGGCTACACCTTC. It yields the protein CASSFQASPGYTF.

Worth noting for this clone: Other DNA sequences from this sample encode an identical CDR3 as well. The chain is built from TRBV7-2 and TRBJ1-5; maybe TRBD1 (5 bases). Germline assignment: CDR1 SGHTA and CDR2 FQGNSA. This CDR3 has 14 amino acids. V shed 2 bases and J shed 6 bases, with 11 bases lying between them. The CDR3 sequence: CASSLRQGGQPQHF. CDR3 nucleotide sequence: TGTGCCAGCAGCTTACGGCAGGGCGGTCAGCCCCAGCATTTT.

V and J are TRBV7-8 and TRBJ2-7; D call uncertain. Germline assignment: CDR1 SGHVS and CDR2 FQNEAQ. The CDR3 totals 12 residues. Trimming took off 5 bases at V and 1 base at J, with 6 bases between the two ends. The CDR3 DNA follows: TGTGCCAGCAGCCCCGGGTCCTACGAGCAGTACTTC. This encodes CASSPGSYEQYF.

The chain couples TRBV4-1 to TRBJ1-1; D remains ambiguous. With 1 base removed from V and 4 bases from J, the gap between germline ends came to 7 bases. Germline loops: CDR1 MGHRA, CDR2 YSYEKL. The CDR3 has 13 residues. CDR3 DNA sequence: TGCGCCAGCAGCCAAGGTTCACTCACTGAAGCTTTCTTT. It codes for CASSQGSLTEAFF.

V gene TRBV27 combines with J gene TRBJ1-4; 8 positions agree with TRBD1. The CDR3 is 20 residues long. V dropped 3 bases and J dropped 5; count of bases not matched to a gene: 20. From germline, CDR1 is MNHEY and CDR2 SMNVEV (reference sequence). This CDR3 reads CASSFLLPTGARSTNEKLFF. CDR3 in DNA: TGTGCCAGCAGTTTCCTTCTTCCGACAGGGGCTAGATCTACAAATGAAAAACTGTTTTTT.

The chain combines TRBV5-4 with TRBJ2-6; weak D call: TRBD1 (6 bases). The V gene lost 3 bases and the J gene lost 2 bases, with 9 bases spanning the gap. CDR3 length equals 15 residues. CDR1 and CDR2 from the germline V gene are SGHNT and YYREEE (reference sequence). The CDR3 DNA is TGTGCCAGCAGCTCAACAGGGACTGGGGCCAACGTCCTGACTTTC. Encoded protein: CASSSTGTGANVLTF.

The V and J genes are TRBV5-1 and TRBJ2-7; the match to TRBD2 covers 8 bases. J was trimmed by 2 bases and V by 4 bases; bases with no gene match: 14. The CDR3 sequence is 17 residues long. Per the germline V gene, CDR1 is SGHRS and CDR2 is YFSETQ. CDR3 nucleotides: TGCGCCAGCAGCCGCGCCTCTGGGCGGGGGGACACCTACGAGCAGTACTTC. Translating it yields CASSRASGRGDTYEQYF.

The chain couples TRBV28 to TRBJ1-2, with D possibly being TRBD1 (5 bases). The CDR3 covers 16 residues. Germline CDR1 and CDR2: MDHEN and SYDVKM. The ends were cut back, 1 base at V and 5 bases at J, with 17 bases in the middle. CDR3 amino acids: CASSLFFQGLRYGYTF. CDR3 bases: TGTGCCAGCAGTTTATTTTTCCAGGGTCTACGATATGGCTACACCTTC.

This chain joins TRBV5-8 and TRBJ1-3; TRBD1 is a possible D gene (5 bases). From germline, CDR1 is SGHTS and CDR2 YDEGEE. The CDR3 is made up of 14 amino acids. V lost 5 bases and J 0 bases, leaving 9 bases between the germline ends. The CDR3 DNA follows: TGTGCCAGCAGAAGGACATTCTCTGGAAACACCATATATTTT. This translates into CASRRTFSGNTIYF.

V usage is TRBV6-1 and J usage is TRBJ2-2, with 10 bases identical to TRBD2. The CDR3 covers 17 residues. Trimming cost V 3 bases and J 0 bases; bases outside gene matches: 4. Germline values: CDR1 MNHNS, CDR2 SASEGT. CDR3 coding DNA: TGTGCCAGCAGTGACTGGCTAGCGGGAGCGAACACCGGGGAGCTGTTTTTT. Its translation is CASSDWLAGANTGELFF.

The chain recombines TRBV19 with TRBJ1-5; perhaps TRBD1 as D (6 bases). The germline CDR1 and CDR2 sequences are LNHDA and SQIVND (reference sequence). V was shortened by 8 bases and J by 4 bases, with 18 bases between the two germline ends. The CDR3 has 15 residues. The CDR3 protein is CASSQGFSPNQPQHF. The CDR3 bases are TGTGCCAGTTCACAGGGTTTTTCGCCTAATCAGCCCCAGCATTTT.

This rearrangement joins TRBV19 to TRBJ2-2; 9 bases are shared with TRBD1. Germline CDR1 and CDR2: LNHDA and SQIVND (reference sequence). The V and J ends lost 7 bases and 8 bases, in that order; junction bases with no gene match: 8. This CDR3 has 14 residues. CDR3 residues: CASNLDRGVGELFF. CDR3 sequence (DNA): TGTGCCAGTAATCTGGACAGGGGCGTTGGGGAGCTGTTTTTT. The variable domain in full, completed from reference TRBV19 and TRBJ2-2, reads DGGITQSPKYLFRKEGQNVTLSCEQNLNHDAMYWYRQDPGQGLRLIYYSQIVNDFQKGDIAEGYSVSREKKESFPLTVTSAQKNPTAFYLCASNLDRGVGELFFGEGSRLTVL.

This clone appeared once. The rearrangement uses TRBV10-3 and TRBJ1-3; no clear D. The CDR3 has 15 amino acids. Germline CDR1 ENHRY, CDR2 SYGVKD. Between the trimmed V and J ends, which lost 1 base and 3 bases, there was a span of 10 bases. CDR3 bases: TGTGCCATCAGTGAGTACGCGGATGTTGGAAACACCATATATTTT. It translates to CAISEYADVGNTIYF.

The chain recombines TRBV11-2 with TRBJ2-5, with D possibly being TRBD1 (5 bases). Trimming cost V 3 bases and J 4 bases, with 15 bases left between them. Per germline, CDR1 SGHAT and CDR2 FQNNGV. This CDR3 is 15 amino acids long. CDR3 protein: CASSFGWGVGETQYF. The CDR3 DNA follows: TGTGCCAGCAGCTTTGGGTGGGGCGTTGGAGAGACCCAGTACTTC.